This T cell receptor (beta chain) appears in the sequencing data of a study of blood T cell repertoires in COVID-19 (TCRdb year 2020). As for the study more broadly: The collaborator samples originated in the United States, Italy and Spain and spanned the acute and convalescent phases of COVID-19. Samples were obtained from the ongoing ImmuneRACE study (first 160 participants) and from 1,254 subjects provided by 6 global collaborators. Where available, HLA class I and class II types were taken from metadata supplied by the sample provider and were not determined by assay-based typing. A de-identified subject ID, COVID-19 status, age in years and sex were almost always included in the sample metadata. The repertoires were made available in a free public database intended to serve as a resource for research on the immune response to SARS-CoV-2. Subjects who had been exposed to COVID-19, were actively infected with it, or had recovered from it provided the deeply sampled blood TCRbeta repertoires that made up the dataset. The prospective study material was composed of cDNA or gDNA derived from T cells, B-cell-depleted T cells, or PBMCs.

From cysteine to phenylalanine, the CDR3 is 11 amino acids long. The DNA shown is the 33-base CDR3, in frame from base 1. V loses 5 bases of germline sequence and J loses 10 bases, and the interval between the two ends is 9 bases. CDR1 and CDR2, looked up from the germline V gene, are MDHEN and SYDVKM. In the prospective study, participants were roughly 18 to 89 years old, resided in under 30 geographic areas of the United States, and were enrolled through a virtual design. In the prospective study, participants were assigned to cohorts based on the clinical history participants reported in a screening survey and a study questionnaire. Recovered participants in ImmuneRACE Cohort 3 were defined by two consecutive negative NP/OP PCR tests, clearance by a healthcare professional, or resolution of symptoms. In the prospective study, whole blood, serum and a nasopharyngeal or oropharyngeal swab were collected from each participant by mobile phlebotomists. Over a roughly 2-month period, participants in the prospective study had the option of providing additional blood draws and questionnaires. Blood samples from the prospective study were shipped frozen or at room temperature prior to DNA extraction.

This clone came up once. Which antigen it targets is not known. No much larger clone exists at a distance of one base, and base qualities are not known. TCRbeta CDR3 regions were amplified from genomic DNA by means of the immunoSEQ Assay, a bias-controlled multiplex PCR. As for how the authors treated the data: The number of nucleated cells in each sample was estimated from the amplification of reference gene primers within the assay. To quantify the absolute abundance of each unique TCRbeta CDR3 rearrangement, sequence reads were collapsed and filtered. For each sample, productive Simpson clonality was calculated as the square root of Simpson's diversity index across productive rearrangements. Here the immuneACCESS table is served through TCRdb, limited to in-frame sequences with V and J called. Missing clones are a known gap in these copies; in checked studies unresolved V genes cover under half, and the rest lacks a known reason. For V, J and clone size, that table is used; D and trimming come from the DNA. The sample table records fewer than 400,000 clones; roughly 86% of these occur just once. The ten most abundant clones make up 8.9% of the sample.

Study-level results and caveats: How much clinical and demographic metadata was included differed by source and by participant, and the metadata was provided uncurated.

This TCR came from a woman aged 18 to 35 who had recovered from COVID-19. Specimen: PBMCs or T cells enriched from blood (not recorded which). The V gene is TRBV28 and the J gene is TRBJ1-5, with the D gene too uncertain to name. The sequenced DNA is TGTGCCAGCAGTAGCGGCAGCCCCCAGCATTTT. It encodes CASSSGSPQHF.